The following is a T cell receptor (beta chain) sequence with its context. In this sample, this clonotype turned up many times. There is no known antigen for this receptor. It has no much larger one-base neighbor in the sample; base qualities were not kept. Libraries were made using PCR. Sequencing took place on an Illumina HiSeq 2500. To normalize quantification of the TCRbeta repertoire, the TCR libraries were built with molecular barcoding that relied on unique molecular identifiers. TCRdb trimmed public reads at Q25 via fastp, called clones via MiXCR and kept in-frame beta chains. Each CDR3 protein appears once, grouped with its most common genes and DNA. The sample includes approximately 640,000 distinct CDR3 sequences, with approximately 17% observed a single time. Of the sample, approximately 1% is held by the ten largest clones. The sample originates from a study of T-cell reconstitution after alpha-beta-depleted transplantation in children (dated by TCRdb to 2015 to 2016). With regard to the full study: Using TCR repertoire profiling, the study quantitatively followed how T-cell immune reconstitution unfolded in children after TCRalphabeta/CD19-depleted allogeneic hematopoietic cell transplantation.

CDR1 and CDR2 are drawn from the germline V gene (reference sequence): DFQATT, SNEGSKA. There are 13 amino acids in the CDR3, from cysteine to phenylalanine inclusive. Just CDR3 DNA is preserved here, 39 bases in frame from base 1. After removal of 6 bases from V and 5 bases from J, the junction retains 4 bases not matched to a gene. This sequence originates from a human donor who donated a stem cell graft to a child with acute myeloid leukemia. Sequenced here: PBMCs from the stem cell graft donor, sampled from the stem cell graft. The receptor chain draws on TRBV20-1 and TRBJ2-4, with TRBD2 identical over 10 junction bases. CDR3 sequence: CSALAGVENIQYF. In nucleotides, the sequence is TGCAGTGCGCTAGCGGGAGTTGAAAACATTCAGTACTTC.